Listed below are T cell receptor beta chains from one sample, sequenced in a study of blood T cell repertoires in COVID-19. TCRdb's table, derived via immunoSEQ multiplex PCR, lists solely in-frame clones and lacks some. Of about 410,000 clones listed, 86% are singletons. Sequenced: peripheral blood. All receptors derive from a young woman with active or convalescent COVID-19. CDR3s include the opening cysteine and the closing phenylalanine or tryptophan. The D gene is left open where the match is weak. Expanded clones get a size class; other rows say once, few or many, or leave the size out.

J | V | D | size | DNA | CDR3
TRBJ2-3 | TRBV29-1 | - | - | TGCAGCACTACCCCACGCGACAGGTCCACAGATACGCAGTATTTT | CSTTPRDRSTDTQYF
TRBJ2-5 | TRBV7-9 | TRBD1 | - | TGTGCCAGCAGCTTATACCTTCCCGGGACAGGGGGATTGGAGGAGACCCAGTACTTC | CASSLYLPGTGGLEETQYF
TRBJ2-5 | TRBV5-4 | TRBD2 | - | TGTGCCAGCAGCCGTTCGGCGGGAGCAGAGACCCAGTACTTC | CASSRSAGAETQYF
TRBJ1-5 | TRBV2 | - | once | TGTGCCAGCAGTGAGGAGGGTCTAGGGAATCAGCCCCAGCATTTT | CASSEEGLGNQPQHF
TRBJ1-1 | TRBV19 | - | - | TGTGCCAAGCCGACAACCCGAGACACTGAAGCTTTCTTT | CAKPTTRDTEAFF
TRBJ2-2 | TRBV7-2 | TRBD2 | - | TGTGCCAGCAGCTTAGCGGGAGGGCCCGGGGAGCTGTTTTTT | CASSLAGGPGELFF
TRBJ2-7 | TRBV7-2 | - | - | TGTGCCAGCAGCTCCTATACTGGAGCCTACGAGCAGTACTTC | CASSSYTGAYEQYF
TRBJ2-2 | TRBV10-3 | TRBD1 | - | TGTGCCATCAGCGACAGGGATACGAACACCGGGGAGCTGTTTTTT | CAISDRDTNTGELFF
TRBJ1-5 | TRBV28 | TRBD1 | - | TGTGCCAGCAGTTGGGGACAGGGTCAAAATCAGCCCCAGCATTTT | CASSWGQGQNQPQHF
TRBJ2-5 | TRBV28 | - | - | TGTGCCAGCATAAGATCAGGTACAAAGCAAGAGACCCAGTACTTC | CASIRSGTKQETQYF
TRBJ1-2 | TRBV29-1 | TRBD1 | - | TGCAGCGCCGGGACAGGGGACCCCTATGGCTACACCTTC | CSAGTGDPYGYTF
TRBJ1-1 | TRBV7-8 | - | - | TGTGCCAGCAGCTTAGACGTCTGGCTGAACACTGAAGCTTTCTTT | CASSLDVWLNTEAFF
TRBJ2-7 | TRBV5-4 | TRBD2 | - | TGTGCCAGCAGCCCCATCGGGACTAGCGGTTACGAGCAGTACTTC | CASSPIGTSGYEQYF
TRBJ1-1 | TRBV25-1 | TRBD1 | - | TGTGCCAGCAGTGAATATTTTCGGACAGGTATTAACACTGAAGCTTTCTTT | CASSEYFRTGINTEAFF
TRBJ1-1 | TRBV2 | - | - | TGTGCCAGCAGCGCTTCGGGGGGGACTGAAGCTTTCTTT | CASSASGGTEAFF
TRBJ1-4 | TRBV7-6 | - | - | TGTGCCAGCAGCTTAGTGCTGGGGCTCAATGAAAAACTGTTTTTT | CASSLVLGLNEKLFF
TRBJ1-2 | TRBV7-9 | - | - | TGTGCCAGCAGCTCCGCCCAGTACTATGGCTACACCTTC | CASSSAQYYGYTF
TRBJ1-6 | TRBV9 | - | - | TGTGCCAGCAGTGCCGGCGGAGTTTCACCCCTCCACTTT | CASSAGGVSPLHF
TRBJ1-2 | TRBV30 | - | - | TGTGCCTGGAGTGTACAGATGGACTATGGCTACACCTTC | CAWSVQMDYGYTF
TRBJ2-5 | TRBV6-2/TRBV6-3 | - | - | TGTGCCAGCAGTCAGGCAGGGGCGACCCAGTACTTC | CASSQAGATQYF
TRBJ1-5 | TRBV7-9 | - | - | TGTGCCAGCAGCTTGACGACAGGCCAGGGCAATCAGCCCCAGCATTTT | CASSLTTGQGNQPQHF
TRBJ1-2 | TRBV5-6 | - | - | TGTGCCAGCAGCCGTCTCCAGGGTAACTATGGCTACACCTTC | CASSRLQGNYGYTF
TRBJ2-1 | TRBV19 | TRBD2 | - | TGTGCCAGTAGTATTACAACATATGGGACTAGCGGTTATAGCTCCTACAATGAGCAGTTCTTC | CASSITTYGTSGYSSYNEQFF
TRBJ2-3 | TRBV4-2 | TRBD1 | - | TGTGCCAGCAGCCAAGGCGCCGGGACAGGTCCTAGCACAGATACGCAGTATTTT | CASSQGAGTGPSTDTQYF
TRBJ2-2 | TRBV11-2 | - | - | TGTGCCAGCAGCTTAGTTGGACACATGAACACCGGGGAGCTGTTTTTT | CASSLVGHMNTGELFF
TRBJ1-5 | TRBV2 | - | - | TGTGCCAGCAGTAAGGAACAGGGCAATCAGCCCCAGCATTTT | CASSKEQGNQPQHF
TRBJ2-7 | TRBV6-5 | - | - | TGTGCCAGCAGTTACGCTACAGGGATCTACGAGCAGTACTTC | CASSYATGIYEQYF
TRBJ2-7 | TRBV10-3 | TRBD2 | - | TGTGCCATCAGTGAGGGGTTGACTAGCGGGGGTAACGAGCAGTACTTC | CAISEGLTSGGNEQYF
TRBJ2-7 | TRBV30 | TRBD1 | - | TGTGCCTGGAGTATCGGACAGGGGATTAAGTACTTC | CAWSIGQGIKYF
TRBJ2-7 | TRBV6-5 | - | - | TGTGCCAGCCGGGACACAGGCGGAGAGCAGTACTTC | CASRDTGGEQYF
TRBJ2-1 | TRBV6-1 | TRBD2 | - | TGTGCCAGCAGTGAAGAGCTAGCGGGGGGGCTCTTACAAAAAGACAATGAGCAGTTCTTC | CASSEELAGGLLQKDNEQFF
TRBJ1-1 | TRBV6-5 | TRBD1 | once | TGTGCCAGCAGTTATTCCGGACAGGAAACTGAAGCTTTCTTT | CASSYSGQETEAFF
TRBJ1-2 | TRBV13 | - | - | TGTGCCAGCAGCTTATCCGGGGACTATGGCTACACCTTC | CASSLSGDYGYTF
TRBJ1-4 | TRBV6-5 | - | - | TGTGCCAGCGACTCGGGGGTTAACGAAAAACTGTTTTTT | CASDSGVNEKLFF
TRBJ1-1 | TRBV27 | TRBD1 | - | TGTGCCAGCCTCAGGACAGGGGGGAACACTGAAGCTTTCTTT | CASLRTGGNTEAFF
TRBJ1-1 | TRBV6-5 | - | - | TGTGCCAGCGGTAGTGGGGGGGCCGGAAACACTGAAGCTTTCTTT | CASGSGGAGNTEAFF
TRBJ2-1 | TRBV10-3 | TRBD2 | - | TGTGCCATCAGCGACGGACTAGCGGGGGAAGGGGGTTACAATGAGCAGTTCTTC | CAISDGLAGEGGYNEQFF
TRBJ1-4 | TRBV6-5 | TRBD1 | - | TGTGCCAGCACCGGGACAGGGAACGAAAAACTGTTTTTT | CASTGTGNEKLFF
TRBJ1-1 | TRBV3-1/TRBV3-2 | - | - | TGTGCCAGCAGCCAAGACCCCCGGGAATCGGTGAACACTGAAGCTTTCTTT | CASSQDPRESVNTEAFF
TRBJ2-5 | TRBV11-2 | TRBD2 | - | TGTGCCAGCAGCCATCACGGGACTAGACAAGAGACCCAGTACTTC | CASSHHGTRQETQYF
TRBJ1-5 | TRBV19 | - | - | TGTGCCAGTGAAGCAGCAGGGAAGGGCAATCAGCCCCAGCATTTT | CASEAAGKGNQPQHF
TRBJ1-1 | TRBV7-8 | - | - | TGTGCCAGCAGCTTACAGTACAGCTCCAACACTGAAGCTTTCTTT | CASSLQYSSNTEAFF
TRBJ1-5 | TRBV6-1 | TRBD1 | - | TGTGCCAGCAGTGCCCCGGGACAGGGTCGCAATCAGCCCCAGCATTTT | CASSAPGQGRNQPQHF
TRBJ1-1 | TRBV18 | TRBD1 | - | TGTGCCAGTTCACCAGGGACAGGGACGTTCACTGAAGCTTTCTTT | CASSPGTGTFTEAFF
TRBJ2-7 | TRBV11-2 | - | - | TGTGCCACCGCGGACTCGTATTCCTACGAGCAGTACTTC | CATADSYSYEQYF
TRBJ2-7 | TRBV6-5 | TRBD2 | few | TGTGCCAGCAGTCCGGGACTAGCGGGGAACGAGCAGTACTTC | CASSPGLAGNEQYF
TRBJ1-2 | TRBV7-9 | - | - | TGTGCCAGCAGCCCCATCCACACCTTC | CASSPIHTF
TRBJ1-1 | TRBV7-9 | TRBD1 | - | TGTGCCAGCAGCTTGGGGGGACAGGGGGACACTGAAGCTTTCTTT | CASSLGGQGDTEAFF
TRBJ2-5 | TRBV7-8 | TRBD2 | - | TGTGCCAGGGTAGTAGCGGGGGGGGAGACCCAGTACTTC | CARVVAGGETQYF
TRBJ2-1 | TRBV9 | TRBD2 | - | TGTGCCAGCAGCGTAGCTTGGACTAGCGGGAGTAACAATGAGCAGTTCTTC | CASSVAWTSGSNNEQFF
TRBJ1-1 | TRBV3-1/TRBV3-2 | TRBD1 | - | TGTGCCAGCTGGGGTAGGGACAGGGTGAGGTTT | CASWGRDRVRF
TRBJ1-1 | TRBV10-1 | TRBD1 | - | TGCGCCAGCCGTCGGACAGGAACCCTGAACACTGAAGCTTTCTTT | CASRRTGTLNTEAFF
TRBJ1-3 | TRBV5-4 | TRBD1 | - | TGTGCCAGCAGCTTGGGGACAGGGGAAGGAAACACCATATATTTT | CASSLGTGEGNTIYF
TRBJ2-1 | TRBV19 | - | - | TGTGCCAGTAGTTACCGGGACAAGTACAATGAGCAGTTCTTC | CASSYRDKYNEQFF
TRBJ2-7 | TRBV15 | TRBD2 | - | TGTGCCACCAGCAGAGATGGGGGACTAGCGGGACGAACCGAACATCTCTCCTACGAGCAGTACTTC | CATSRDGGLAGRTEHLSYEQYF
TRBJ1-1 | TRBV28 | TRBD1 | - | TGTGCCAGCAGATTAGGGGGCCCAAACACTGAAGCTTTCTTT | CASRLGGPNTEAFF
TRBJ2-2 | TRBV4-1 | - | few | TGCGCCAGCAGCCTATCGCAGGGCCTGAACACCGGGGAGCTGTTTTTT | CASSLSQGLNTGELFF
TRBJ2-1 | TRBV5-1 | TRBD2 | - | TGCGCCAGCAGCTTGGGACTAGCGGGAGGTATATCCTACAATGAGCAGTTCTTC | CASSLGLAGGISYNEQFF
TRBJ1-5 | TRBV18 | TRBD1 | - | TGTGCCAGCTCACCCGGACAGGGCGGTCAGCCCCAGCATTTT | CASSPGQGGQPQHF